The rows below give T cell receptor beta chains drawn from one sample of a study of blood T cell repertoires in COVID-19. The assay was immunoSEQ multiplex PCR, and TCRdb's table has in-frame clones only and misses some. Here the sample spans 95,000 or so clones, about 84% being singletons. Sequencing was performed on peripheral blood. These receptors were taken from a human donor in a cohort sampled during active COVID-19. Both conserved end residues are part of each CDR3. D genes are given only for firm matches. Size is omitted from some rows. Given values are once, few, many or a class for expanded clones.

CDR3nt	CDR3aa	v_gene	j_gene	abundance	d_gene	len
TGTGCCAGTAGTCGGGACAGGGGTTGGTACGAGCAGTACTTC	CASSRDRGWYEQYF	TRBV19	TRBJ2-7	NA	TRBD1	14
TGTGCCAGCGAAAAACAGGGAAGCACCGGGGAGCTGTTTTTT	CASEKQGSTGELFF	TRBV6-5	TRBJ2-2	few	NA	14
TGTGCCAGTAATAGCGGGGGGGTAGCCAAAAACATTCAGTACTTC	CASNSGGVAKNIQYF	TRBV19	TRBJ2-4	NA	TRBD2	15
TGTGCCAGTAGAGGGGCGGCTACCGCCGAGCAGTACTTC	CASRGAATAEQYF	TRBV19	TRBJ2-7	NA	NA	13
TGTGCCAGCAGTGAAGGGGCTACGGATACGCAGTATTTT	CASSEGATDTQYF	TRBV2	TRBJ2-3	few	NA	13
TGTGCCAGCAGTGAAGACCCGGGGTTGGGGGAGACCCAGTACTTC	CASSEDPGLGETQYF	TRBV2	TRBJ2-5	NA	NA	15
TGCAGCGTTGAGACAGGGTATGAGCAGTTCTTC	CSVETGYEQFF	TRBV29-1	TRBJ2-1	NA	TRBD1	11
TGTGCCAGCAGCTTATCCGGGAGCTACGGGGCCGATACGCAGTATTTT	CASSLSGSYGADTQYF	TRBV11-3	TRBJ2-3	NA	NA	16
TGTGCCAGCGAAGGGACAGGGGCGTTCTATCAGCCCCAGCATTTT	CASEGTGAFYQPQHF	TRBV19	TRBJ1-5	NA	TRBD1	15
TGCGCCAGCAGTCCAGGGACAGGGACCTACGAGCAGTACTTC	CASSPGTGTYEQYF	TRBV5-1	TRBJ2-7	NA	TRBD1	14
TGCGCCAGCAGAGCAGCGGGGAATGGATACAATGAGCAGTTCTTC	CASRAAGNGYNEQFF	TRBV5-1	TRBJ2-1	NA	TRBD2	15
TGTGCCAGCAATCTACAGGGTGGGGGAGTCTACGAGCAGTACTTC	CASNLQGGGVYEQYF	TRBV2	TRBJ2-7	NA	NA	15
TGTGCCAGCAGCCCACAGAGTTATTCACCCCTCCACTTT	CASSPQSYSPLHF	TRBV7-2	TRBJ1-6	NA	NA	13
TGTGCCAGCAGCGTAGTAGGGGGCTCACCCCTCCACTTT	CASSVVGGSPLHF	TRBV9	TRBJ1-6	NA	TRBD1	13
TGTGCCAGCAGCTTAGTCACAGGGGCCAGTGAAGCTTTCTTT	CASSLVTGASEAFF	TRBV11-2	TRBJ1-1	NA	TRBD1	14
TGTGCCAGCAGGCCTAGTGACGGGGGCAATCAGCCCCAGCATTTT	CASRPSDGGNQPQHF	TRBV2	TRBJ1-5	NA	NA	15
TGTGCCACCAGTGATGTGCGGACAGGGAAAACCGGGGAGCTGTTTTTT	CATSDVRTGKTGELFF	TRBV24-1	TRBJ2-2	NA	TRBD1	16